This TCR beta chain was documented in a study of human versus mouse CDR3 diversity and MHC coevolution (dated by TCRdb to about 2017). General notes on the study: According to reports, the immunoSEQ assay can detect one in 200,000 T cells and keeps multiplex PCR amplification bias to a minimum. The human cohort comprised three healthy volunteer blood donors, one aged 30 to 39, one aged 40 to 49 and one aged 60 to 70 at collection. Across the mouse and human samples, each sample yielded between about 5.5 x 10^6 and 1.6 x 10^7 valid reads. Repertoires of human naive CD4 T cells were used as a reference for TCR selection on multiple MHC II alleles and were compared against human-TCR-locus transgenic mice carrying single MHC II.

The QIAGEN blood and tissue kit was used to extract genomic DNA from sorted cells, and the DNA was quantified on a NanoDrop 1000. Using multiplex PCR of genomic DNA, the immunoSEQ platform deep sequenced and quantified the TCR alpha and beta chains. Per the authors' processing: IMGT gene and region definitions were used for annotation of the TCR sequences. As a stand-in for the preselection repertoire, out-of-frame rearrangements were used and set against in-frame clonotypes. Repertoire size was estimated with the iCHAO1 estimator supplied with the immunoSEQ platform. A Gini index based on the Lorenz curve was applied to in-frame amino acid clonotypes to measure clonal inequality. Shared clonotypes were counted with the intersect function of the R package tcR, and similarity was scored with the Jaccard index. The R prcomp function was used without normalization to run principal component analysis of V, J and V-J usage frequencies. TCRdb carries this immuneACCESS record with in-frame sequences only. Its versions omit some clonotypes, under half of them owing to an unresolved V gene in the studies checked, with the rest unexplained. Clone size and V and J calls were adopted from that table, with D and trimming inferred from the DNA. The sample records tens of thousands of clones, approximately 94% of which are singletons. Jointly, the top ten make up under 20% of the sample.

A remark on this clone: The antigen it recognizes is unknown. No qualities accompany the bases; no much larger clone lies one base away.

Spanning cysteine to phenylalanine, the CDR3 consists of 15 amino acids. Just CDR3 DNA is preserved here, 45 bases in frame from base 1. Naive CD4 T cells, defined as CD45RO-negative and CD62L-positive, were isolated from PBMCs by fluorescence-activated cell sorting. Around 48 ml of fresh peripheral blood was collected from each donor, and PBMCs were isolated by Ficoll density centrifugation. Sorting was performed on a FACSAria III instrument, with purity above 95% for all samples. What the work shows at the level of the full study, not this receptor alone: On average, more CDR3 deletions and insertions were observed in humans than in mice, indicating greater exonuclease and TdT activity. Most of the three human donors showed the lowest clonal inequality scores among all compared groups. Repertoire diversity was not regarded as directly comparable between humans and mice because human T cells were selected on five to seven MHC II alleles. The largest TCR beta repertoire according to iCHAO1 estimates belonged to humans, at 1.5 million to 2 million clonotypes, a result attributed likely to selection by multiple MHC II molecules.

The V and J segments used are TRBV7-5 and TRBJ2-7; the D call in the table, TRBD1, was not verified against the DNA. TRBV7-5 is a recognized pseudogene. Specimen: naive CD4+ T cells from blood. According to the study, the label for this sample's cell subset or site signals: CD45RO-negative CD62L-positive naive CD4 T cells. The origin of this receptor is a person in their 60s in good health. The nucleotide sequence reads TGTGTCAGAAGCCCCCCTGGACAGAGCTCCTACGAGCAGTACTTC. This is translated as CVRSPPGQSSYEQYF.